This entry lists 22 T cell receptor beta chains sequenced from one sample in a study of T cell changes during pregnancy in multiple sclerosis. Sequencing used immunoSEQ multiplex PCR; TCRdb keeps in-frame clones, though not all of them. This table holds more than 25,000 clones, 85% to 90% found once. The input for sequencing was CD8+ T cells from peripheral blood mononuclear cells, taken before pregnancy. Source of these receptors: a female donor with multiple sclerosis, enrolled in a pregnancy study.

V is TRBV4-3 and J is TRBJ1-5; the D is unclear. Germline values: CDR1 LGHNA, CDR2 YSLEER. CDR3 length: 15 residues. Trimming removed 0 bases at V and 5 bases at J, with 11 bases between. Here the CDR3 reads CASSQDWAVDQPQHF. Written as DNA, the CDR3 is TGCGCCAGCAGCCAAGATTGGGCAGTAGATCAGCCCCAGCATTTT.

J is TRBJ2-3 and V is TRBV18; perhaps TRBD2 as D (6 bases). V lost 2 bases and J lost 1, with 16 bases in between. The length of the CDR3 is 17 residues. The germline V gene encodes CDR1 KGHSH and CDR2 LQKENI. The CDR3 region is CASSPAKWGLGTDTQYF. DNA of the CDR3: TGTGCCAGCTCACCAGCAAAGTGGGGACTCGGCACAGATACGCAGTATTTT.

The chain combines TRBV5-6 with TRBJ2-3; TRBD2 matches at 9 bases. Germline-derived CDR1 and CDR2 are SGHDT and YYEEEE. CDR3 length: 16 residues. Trimming cost V 1 base and J 3 bases; bases outside gene matches: 6. The CDR3, as DNA: TGTGCCAGCAGCTTGAATGGCGGGGGGGCGACAGATACGCAGTATTTT. Its translation is CASSLNGGGATDTQYF. The full variable domain, with the rest looked up from reference TRBV5-6 and TRBJ2-3, is DAGVTQSPTHLIKTRGQQVTLRCSPKSGHDTVSWYQQALGQGPQFIFQYYEEEERQRGNFPDRFSGHQFPNYSSELNVNALLLGDSALYLCASSLNGGGATDTQYFGPGTRLTVL.

V and J are TRBV5-4 and TRBJ1-2, with 7 bases aligning to TRBD1. The junction had 10 bases not matched to a gene; V was cut back by 3 bases and J by 5 bases. The CDR3 length is 15 residues. Germline V gene lookup returns CDR1 SGHNT and CDR2 YYREEE (reference sequence). Here the CDR3 DNA reads TGTGCCAGCAGCTATGTACAGGGGCAGGTATATGGCTACACCTTC. Translated: CASSYVQGQVYGYTF.

The chain recombines TRBV15 with TRBJ1-2; D unresolved. Germline CDR1 LNHNV, CDR2 YYDKDF (reference sequence). V lost 4 bases, J lost 8 bases, and 17 bases lay in between. This CDR3 is built from 14 residues. The CDR3 DNA is TGTGCCACCAGCAACCTAAGAGAAGAATACGGCTACACCTTC. Translated, it gives CATSNLREEYGYTF.

The V and J genes are TRBV11-2 and TRBJ2-3, with 7 bases identical to TRBD1. The CDR3 is 16 amino acids. Per the germline V gene, CDR1 is SGHAT and CDR2 is FQNNGV. J gave up 2 bases and V 5 bases, and 10 bases lay outside the gene matches. The CDR3: CASSQIPDRPTDTQYF. The CDR3 nucleotides read TGTGCCAGCAGCCAAATACCGGACAGGCCCACAGATACGCAGTATTTT.

V usage is TRBV5-1 and J usage is TRBJ1-2; D remains unclear. Germline V gene data show CDR1 as SGHRS and CDR2 as YFSETQ. Trimming removed 5 bases at V and 6 bases at J, with 17 bases between. This CDR3 is built from 14 residues. CDR3 nucleotide sequence: TGCGCCAGCAGGGGGAGCACCGGTTCGGATGGCTACACCTTC. This codes for CASRGSTGSDGYTF.

V is TRBV11-3 and J is TRBJ2-2; D may be TRBD2 (6 bases). V lost 3 bases and J 4 bases, leaving 12 bases between the germline ends. The CDR3 covers 15 residues. Per germline, CDR1 SGHNT and CDR2 YENEEA. CDR3 amino acids: CASSFMRGGTGELFF. Written as DNA, the CDR3 is TGTGCCAGCAGCTTTATGCGGGGAGGCACCGGGGAGCTGTTTTTT.

V gene TRBV10-3 combines with J gene TRBJ2-2, with a tentative D call TRBD2 (5 bases). The CDR3 contains 14 residues. The V end lost 8 bases, the J end lost 3 bases, and 13 bases lay between the germline ends. In germline, CDR1 is ENHRY, CDR2 SYGVKD. The DNA of the CDR3 is TGTGCCATCGGTCCCTACGGGGACACCGGGGAGCTGTTTTTT. Its protein is CAIGPYGDTGELFF.

CDR3 DNA: TGTGCCAGCGGAGGTAACTCCTACGAGCAGTACTTC. Translated, it gives CASGGNSYEQYF. The rearrangement joins TRBV5-5 to TRBJ2-7; the D gene is possibly TRBD2 (5 bases). The CDR3 sequence is 12 residues long. V shed 7 bases and J shed 0 bases, with 8 bases lying between them. Germline V CDR1 and CDR2: SGHKS, YYEKEE (reference sequence).

The gene calls are TRBV4-2 and TRBJ1-1; D gene unclear. CDR1 LGHNA and CDR2 YNFKEQ come from the germline V gene. Trimming cost V 4 bases and J 4 bases, with 10 bases left between them. The CDR3 has 13 residues. For the CDR3, the DNA is TGTGCCAGCAGCCGCGGGGTGGGCACTGAAGCTTTCTTT. Translation: CASSRGVGTEAFF.

This sequence joins TRBV11-2 and TRBJ2-1; no clear D. Trimming took 0 bases from V and 10 from J, leaving 16 bases between them. Germline loops: CDR1 SGHAT, CDR2 FQNNGV. The CDR3 loop spans 15 amino acids. This CDR3 reads CASSLDGLLPSEQFF. CDR3 nucleotides: TGTGCCAGCAGCTTAGATGGGCTGCTCCCAAGCGAGCAGTTCTTC.

V and J are TRBV4-1 and TRBJ1-2; the D is unclear. This CDR3 contains 14 residues. Trimming pared 1 base from V and 3 bases from J, leaving 9 bases between. CDR1 is MGHRA and CDR2 is YSYEKL in the germline V gene. CDR3 amino acids: CASSQALADYGYTF. In nucleotides, the CDR3 is TGCGCCAGCAGCCAAGCGTTAGCCGACTATGGCTACACCTTC.

The V gene is TRBV14, the J gene TRBJ1-1, with 9 bases that match TRBD1. CDR3 length equals 15 residues. Germline lookup yields CDR1 SGHDN and CDR2 FVKESK. V gave up 4 bases and J gave up 3 bases; unmatched junction bases: 6. CDR3 region: CASSPQGALYTEAFF. For the CDR3, the DNA is TGTGCCAGCAGCCCACAGGGGGCATTGTACACTGAAGCTTTCTTT.

The V call is TRBV19, the J call TRBJ1-1; TRBD1 aligns across 11 bases. The CDR3 runs to 16 residues. The V and J ends lost 5 bases and 4 bases, in that order; junction bases with no gene match: 9. The germline V gene has CDR1 LNHDA and CDR2 SQIVND (reference sequence). CDR3 sequence (DNA): TGTGCCAGTAGTCCCCAGAAAGGGACAGGGGGCACTGAAGCTTTCTTT. Its protein is CASSPQKGTGGTEAFF.

The J gene is TRBJ2-7, the V gene TRBV27; 8 nucleotides line up with TRBD1. This CDR3 is built from 15 residues. Trimming at V came to 1 base and at J to 7 bases, leaving 9 bases not matched to a gene. CDR1 is MNHEY, CDR2 SMNVEV, per germline (reference sequence). As DNA, the CDR3 is TGTGCCAGCAGTTTATTAGGCCAGGGGGCCCGGGAGCAGTACTTC. Its protein is CASSLLGQGAREQYF.

CDR3 sequence (DNA): TGTGCCAGCAGCAACCGGGACAGTTTCTACGAGCAGTACTTC. It specifies CASSNRDSFYEQYF. This chain connects TRBV7-8 to TRBJ2-7, with TRBD1 matching 7 bases. Germline V lookup: CDR1 SGHVS, CDR2 FQNEAQ. The V and J ends lost 5 bases and 3 bases, in that order; junction bases with no gene match: 7. The CDR3 loop spans 14 amino acids.

CDR3 nucleotide sequence: TGTGCCAGCAGGCCCGGGGGGGCGGCAGATACGCAGTATTTT. Its translation is CASRPGGAADTQYF. V usage is TRBV7-9 and J usage is TRBJ2-3, with 8 bases fitting TRBD2. Germline V lookup: CDR1 SEHNR, CDR2 FQNEAQ (reference sequence). CDR3 length: 14 amino acids. V gave up 6 bases and J gave up 4 bases; unmatched junction bases: 6.

The rearrangement uses TRBV5-4 and TRBJ2-1, with D possibly TRBD2 on 6 matching bases. Germline lookup yields CDR1 SGHNT and CDR2 YYREEE (reference sequence). Trimming shortened V by 0 bases and J by 5 bases, and 12 bases separated the two germline ends. There are 15 residues in the CDR3. The CDR3 protein is CASSLEEGFDNEQFF. DNA of the CDR3: TGTGCCAGCAGCTTGGAGGAGGGATTCGACAATGAGCAGTTCTTC.

The rearrangement uses TRBV9 and TRBJ2-5; 8 bases are shared with TRBD1. This CDR3 is 14 amino acids long. V shed 4 bases, J shed 1 base, and the junction held 3 bases outside the gene matches. From germline, CDR1 is SGDLS and CDR2 YYNGEE. Here the CDR3 DNA reads TGTGCCAGCAGCCTTGGGACAGGCCAAGAGACCCAGTACTTC. This encodes CASSLGTGQETQYF.

V is TRBV13 and J is TRBJ1-1, with 7 bases identical to TRBD1. The ends lost 3 bases at V and 5 bases at J; junction bases unmatched: 12. The CDR3 covers 16 residues. Germline V gene lookup returns CDR1 PRHDT and CDR2 FYEKMQ (reference sequence). CDR3 sequence reads: CASSFGTANMLTEAFF. As DNA, the CDR3 is TGTGCCAGCAGCTTCGGGACAGCCAATATGTTAACTGAAGCTTTCTTT.

The chain recombines TRBV4-3 with TRBJ1-2; D call uncertain. The ends were cut back, 0 bases at V and 4 bases at J, with 12 bases in the middle. This CDR3 comprises 15 residues. CDR1 and CDR2 from the germline V gene are LGHNA and YSLEER. The CDR3 DNA sequence: TGCGCCAGCAGCCAAGATTATGCCACAGCCTATGGCTACACCTTC. The encoded protein is CASSQDYATAYGYTF.